This TCR beta chain stems from a study of shared clonotypes between healthy human individuals. The CDR3 totals 12 residues. Between the trimmed V and J ends, which lost 6 bases and 4 bases, there was a span of 9 bases. The V gene's germline CDR1 is SGHVS and CDR2 FQNEAQ. Assay: immunoSEQ multiplex PCR; the TCRdb copy retains only in-frame clones and omits some. The sample includes around 1.9 million clones, 93% of them seen just once. For this clone: The target antigen is unknown.

CD45RO-negative, CCR7-selected cells formed the naive CD8 fraction, which excluded terminally differentiated effector memory CD45RA+ cells. General study findings and limits: Naive subsets tended to show greater estimated richness than memory subsets. Genetic and exposure-history diversity was limited by the small donor number.

The chain recombines TRBV7-8 with TRBJ1-2; D perhaps matches TRBD1 (5 bases). Sequencing was performed on naive CD8+ T cells from PBMCs. This TCR was sampled from a young man in good health. Some clones in this sample may be carry-over from other donors' samples. The DNA for the CDR3 is TGTGCCAGCAGGGGGGGTTTCTATGGCTACACCTTC. Translation gives CASRGGFYGYTF.